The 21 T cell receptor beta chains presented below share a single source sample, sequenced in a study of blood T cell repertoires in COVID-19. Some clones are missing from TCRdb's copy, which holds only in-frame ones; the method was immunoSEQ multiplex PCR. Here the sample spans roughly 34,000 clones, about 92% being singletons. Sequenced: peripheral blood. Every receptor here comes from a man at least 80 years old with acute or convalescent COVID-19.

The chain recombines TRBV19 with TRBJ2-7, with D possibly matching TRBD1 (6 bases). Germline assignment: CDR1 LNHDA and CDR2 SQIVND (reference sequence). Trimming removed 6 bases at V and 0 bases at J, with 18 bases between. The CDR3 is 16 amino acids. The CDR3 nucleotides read TGTGCCAGTAGGATGGAGAAGGGCAGGGGCTCCTACGAGCAGTACTTC. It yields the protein CASRMEKGRGSYEQYF. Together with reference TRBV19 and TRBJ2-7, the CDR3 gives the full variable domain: DGGITQSPKYLFRKEGQNVTLSCEQNLNHDAMYWYRQDPGQGLRLIYYSQIVNDFQKGDIAEGYSVSREKKESFPLTVTSAQKNPTAFYLCASRMEKGRGSYEQYFGPGTRLTVT.

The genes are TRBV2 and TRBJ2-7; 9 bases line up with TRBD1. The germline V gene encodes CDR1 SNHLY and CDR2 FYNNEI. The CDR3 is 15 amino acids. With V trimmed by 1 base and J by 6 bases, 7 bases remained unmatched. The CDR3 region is CASSEGTGGFPEQYF. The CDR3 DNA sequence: TGTGCCAGCAGTGAAGGTACAGGGGGCTTTCCCGAGCAGTACTTC. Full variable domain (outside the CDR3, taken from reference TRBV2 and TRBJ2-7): EPEVTQTPSHQVTQMGQEVILRCVPISNHLYFYWYRQILGQKVEFLVSFYNNEISEKSEIFDDQFSVERPDGSNFTLKIRSTKLEDSAMYFCASSEGTGGFPEQYFGPGTRLTVT.

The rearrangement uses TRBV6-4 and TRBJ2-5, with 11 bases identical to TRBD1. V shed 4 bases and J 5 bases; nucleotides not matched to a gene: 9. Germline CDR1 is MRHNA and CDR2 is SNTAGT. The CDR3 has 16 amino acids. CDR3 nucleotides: TGTGCCAGCAGTGTTTCTGGGACAGGGGGTCGGGAGACCCAGTACTTC. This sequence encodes CASSVSGTGGRETQYF.

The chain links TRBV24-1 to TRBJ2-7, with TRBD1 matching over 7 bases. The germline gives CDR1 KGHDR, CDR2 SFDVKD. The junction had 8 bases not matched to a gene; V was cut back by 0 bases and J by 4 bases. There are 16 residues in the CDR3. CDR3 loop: CATSDLDRDSIYEQYF. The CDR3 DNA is TGTGCCACCAGTGATTTGGATCGGGACAGTATATACGAGCAGTACTTC.

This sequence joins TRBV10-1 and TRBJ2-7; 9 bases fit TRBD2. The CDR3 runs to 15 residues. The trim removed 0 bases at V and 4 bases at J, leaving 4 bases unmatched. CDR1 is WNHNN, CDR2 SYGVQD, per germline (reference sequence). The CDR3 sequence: CASSESAGGAYEQYF. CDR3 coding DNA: TGCGCCAGCAGTGAGTCAGCGGGGGGAGCGTACGAGCAGTACTTC.

For the CDR3, the DNA is TGTGCCAGTACGGCAGGGGGTTACTATGGCTACACCTTC. Encoded protein: CASTAGGYYGYTF. The J gene is TRBJ1-2, the V gene TRBV19; 7 bases are shared with TRBD1. From germline, CDR1 is LNHDA and CDR2 SQIVND (reference sequence). With 7 bases clipped from V and 3 bases from J, the junction kept 5 bases outside the gene matches. CDR3 length equals 13 residues.

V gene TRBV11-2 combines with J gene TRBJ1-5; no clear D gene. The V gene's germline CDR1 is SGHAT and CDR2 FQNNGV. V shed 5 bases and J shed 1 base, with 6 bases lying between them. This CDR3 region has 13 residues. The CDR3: CASSQVSNQPQHF. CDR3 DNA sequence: TGTGCCAGCAGCCAGGTGAGCAATCAGCCCCAGCATTTT. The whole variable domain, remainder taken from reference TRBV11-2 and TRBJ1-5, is EAGVAQSPRYKIIEKRQSVAFWCNPISGHATLYWYQQILGQGPKLLIQFQNNGVVDDSQLPKDRFSAERLKGVDSTLKIQPAKLEDSAVYLCASSQVSNQPQHFGDGTRLSIL.

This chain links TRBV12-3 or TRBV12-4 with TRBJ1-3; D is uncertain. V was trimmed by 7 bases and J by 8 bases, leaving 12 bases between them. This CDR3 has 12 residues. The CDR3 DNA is TGTGCCAGCACCCCCCGGGGTGACACCATATATTTT. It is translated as CASTPRGDTIYF.

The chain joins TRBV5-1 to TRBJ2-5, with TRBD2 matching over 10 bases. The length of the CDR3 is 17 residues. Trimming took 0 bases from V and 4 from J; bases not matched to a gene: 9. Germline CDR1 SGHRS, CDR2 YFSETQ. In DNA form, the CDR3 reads TGCGCCAGCAGCTTGGCCCCAGCGGGGGGGCGTGGAGAGACCCAGTACTTC. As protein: CASSLAPAGGRGETQYF.

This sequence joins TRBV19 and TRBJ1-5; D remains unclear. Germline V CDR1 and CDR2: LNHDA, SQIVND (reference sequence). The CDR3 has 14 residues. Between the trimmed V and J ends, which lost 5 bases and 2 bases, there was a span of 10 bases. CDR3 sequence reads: CASSLPVRNQPQHF. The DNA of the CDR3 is TGTGCCAGTAGTCTACCGGTTCGCAATCAGCCCCAGCATTTT.

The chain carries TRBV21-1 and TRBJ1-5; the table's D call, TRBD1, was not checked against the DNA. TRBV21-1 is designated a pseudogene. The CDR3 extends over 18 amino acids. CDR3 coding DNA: TGTGCCAGCAGCGTTCCGGGACAGTATTGTCCTAGCAATCAGCCCCAGCATTTT. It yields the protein CASSVPGQYCPSNQPQHF.

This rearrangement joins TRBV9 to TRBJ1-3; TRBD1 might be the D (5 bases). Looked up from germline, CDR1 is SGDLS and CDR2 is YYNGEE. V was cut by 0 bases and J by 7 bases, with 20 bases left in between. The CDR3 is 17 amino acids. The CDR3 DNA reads TGTGCCAGCAGCGTAGCTGATGCCGGGGACTGGGCGAACACCATATATTTT. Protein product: CASSVADAGDWANTIYF.

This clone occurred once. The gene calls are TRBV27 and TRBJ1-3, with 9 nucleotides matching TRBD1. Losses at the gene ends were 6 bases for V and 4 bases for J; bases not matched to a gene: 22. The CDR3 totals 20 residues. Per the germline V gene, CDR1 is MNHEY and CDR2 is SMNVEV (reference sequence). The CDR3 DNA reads TGTGCCAGCAGAACAAGGGGCCGGGACAGGGCTCCTGAGTCGGGAAACACCATATATTTT. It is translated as CASRTRGRDRAPESGNTIYF.

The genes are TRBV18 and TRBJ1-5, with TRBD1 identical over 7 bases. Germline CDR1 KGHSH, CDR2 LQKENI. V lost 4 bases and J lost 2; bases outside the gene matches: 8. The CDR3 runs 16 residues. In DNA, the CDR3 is TGTGCCAGCTCACGTAATACCGGGACAGGCAATCAGCCCCAGCATTTT. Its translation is CASSRNTGTGNQPQHF.

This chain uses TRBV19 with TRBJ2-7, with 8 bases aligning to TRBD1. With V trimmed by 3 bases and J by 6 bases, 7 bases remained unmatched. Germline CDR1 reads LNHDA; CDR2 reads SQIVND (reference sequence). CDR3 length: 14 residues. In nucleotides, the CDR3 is TGTGCCAGTAGTATGCCAGGGGGCTTAACCGAGCAGTACTTC. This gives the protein CASSMPGGLTEQYF. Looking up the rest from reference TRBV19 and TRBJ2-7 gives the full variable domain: DGGITQSPKYLFRKEGQNVTLSCEQNLNHDAMYWYRQDPGQGLRLIYYSQIVNDFQKGDIAEGYSVSREKKESFPLTVTSAQKNPTAFYLCASSMPGGLTEQYFGPGTRLTVT.

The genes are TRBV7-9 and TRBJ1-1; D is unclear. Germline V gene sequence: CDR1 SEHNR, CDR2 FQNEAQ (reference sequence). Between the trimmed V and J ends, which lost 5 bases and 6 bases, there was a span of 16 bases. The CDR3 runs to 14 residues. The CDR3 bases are TGTGCCAGCAGCGCCTCGGTAGGAGGCGCTGAAGCTTTCTTT. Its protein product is CASSASVGGAEAFF.

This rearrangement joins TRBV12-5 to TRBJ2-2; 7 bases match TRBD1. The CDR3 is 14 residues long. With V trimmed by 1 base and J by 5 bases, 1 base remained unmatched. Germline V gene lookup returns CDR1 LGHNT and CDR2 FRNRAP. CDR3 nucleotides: TGTGCTAGTGGTTTGGGCAGGGGGACCGGGGAGCTGTTTTTT. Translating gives CASGLGRGTGELFF.

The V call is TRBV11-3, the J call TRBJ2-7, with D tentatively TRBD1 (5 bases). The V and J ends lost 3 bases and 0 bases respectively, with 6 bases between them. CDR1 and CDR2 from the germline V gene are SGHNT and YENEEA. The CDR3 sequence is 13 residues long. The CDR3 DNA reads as TGTGCCAGCAGCTTTCAGGGCTCCTACGAGCAGTACTTC. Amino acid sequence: CASSFQGSYEQYF.

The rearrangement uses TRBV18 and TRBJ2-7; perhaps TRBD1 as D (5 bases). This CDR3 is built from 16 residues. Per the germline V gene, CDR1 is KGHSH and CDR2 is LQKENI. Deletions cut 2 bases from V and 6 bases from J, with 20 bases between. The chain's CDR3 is CASSPVHDPGMVEQYF. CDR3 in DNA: TGTGCCAGCTCACCAGTCCATGACCCAGGGATGGTCGAGCAGTACTTC. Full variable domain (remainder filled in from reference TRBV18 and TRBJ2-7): NAGVMQNPRHLVRRRGQEARLRCSPMKGHSHVYWYRQLPEEGLKFMVYLQKENIIDESGMPKERFSAEFPKEGPSILRIQQVVRGDSAAYFCASSPVHDPGMVEQYFGPGTRLTVT.

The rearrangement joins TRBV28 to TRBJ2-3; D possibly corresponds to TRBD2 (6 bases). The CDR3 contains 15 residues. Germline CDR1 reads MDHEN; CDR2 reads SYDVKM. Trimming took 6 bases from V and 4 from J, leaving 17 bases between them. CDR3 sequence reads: CASSRSGLGADTQYF. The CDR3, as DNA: TGTGCCAGCAGCCGAAGCGGGCTCGGAGCAGATACGCAGTATTTT.

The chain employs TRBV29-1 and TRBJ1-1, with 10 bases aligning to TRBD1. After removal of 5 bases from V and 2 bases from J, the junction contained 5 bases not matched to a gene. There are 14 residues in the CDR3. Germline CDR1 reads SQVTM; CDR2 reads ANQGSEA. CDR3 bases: TGCAGCGTTCCAGGGACAGGGGCAAACACTGAAGCTTTCTTT. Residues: CSVPGTGANTEAFF.